This T cell receptor (beta chain) was recovered during a study of blood T cell repertoires in COVID-19. Across the whole study: PBMCs, B-cell-depleted T cells, or T cells provided the cDNA or gDNA that made up the material.

Sequenced by immunoSEQ multiplex PCR; TCRdb stores in-frame clones only, minus some. This table holds 90,000 to 110,000 clones, around 78% found once. The clonotype comes from an older woman with acute or convalescent COVID-19. The sample comprised peripheral blood.

CDR3 DNA sequence: TGCGCCAGCAGCCAAGATCTCTTTCCTCAGGAACGGGGTCAGCCCCAGCATTTT. Amino acids: CASSQDLFPQERGQPQHF. V usage is TRBV4-3 and J usage is TRBJ1-5; D gene uncertain. This CDR3 contains 18 residues. Germline loops: CDR1 LGHNA, CDR2 YSLEER. Trimming stripped 0 bases from V and 6 bases from J, with 21 bases between.